This T cell receptor (beta chain) was observed in a study of blood T cell repertoires in COVID-19. Libraries were prepared by immunoSEQ multiplex PCR; TCRdb keeps only in-frame clonotypes and omits some of them. The sample contains about 180,000 clones, 90% of which appear only once. The V end was cut by 1 base, the J end by 2 bases, with 10 bases between. This CDR3 contains 15 residues. CDR1 is SGHTA, CDR2 FQGNSA, per germline. The specimen sequenced was peripheral blood. The chain combines TRBV7-2 with TRBJ2-3, with D possibly matching TRBD2 (6 bases). This TCR came from a man over 45 with acute or convalescent COVID-19. The CDR3 reads CASSLVGGYTDTQYF. The CDR3 DNA sequence: TGTGCCAGCAGCTTAGTTGGAGGGTACACAGATACGCAGTATTTT.